Listed below are T cell receptor beta chains from one sample, sequenced in a study of cytomegalovirus exposure and HLA in healthy donors. The method was immunoSEQ multiplex PCR; TCRdb's version includes in-frame clones alone and lacks a portion of them. This table has 250,000 to 300,000 clones, 84% appearing once. The sample taken for sequencing was PBMCs. The receptors originated from a middle-aged woman in good health and CMV-seropositive. The CDR3 runs from the conserved cysteine through the conserved F or W. D genes are given only for firm matches. Clone size is given for some rows only: seen once, a few or many times, or a class if the clone is expanded.

v_call	j_call	d_call	clone_size	cdr3_nt	cdr3_aa
TRBV4-3	TRBJ2-2	TRBD2	-	TGCGCCAGCAGCCGACGCGAGGGAGGGAGCACCGGGGAGCTGTTTTTT	CASSRREGGSTGELFF
TRBV18	TRBJ2-7	TRBD2	-	TGTGCCAGCTCACCACAACTAGCGGTCAGCTCCTACGAGCAGTACTTC	CASSPQLAVSSYEQYF
TRBV7-9	TRBJ2-3	TRBD2	-	TGTTCCAGCAGCTTAGATGCCAGCGGGAACACAGATACGCAGTATTTT	CSSSLDASGNTDTQYF
TRBV5-4	TRBJ2-5	TRBD1	-	TGTGCCAGCAGCCTAATCGGACAGGGGGCCAGGGAGACCCAGTACTTC	CASSLIGQGARETQYF
TRBV7-9	TRBJ1-2	TRBD1	-	TGTGCCAGTACCCGGACAGGGGATGGCTACACCTTC	CASTRTGDGYTF
TRBV7-9	TRBJ2-1	TRBD2	once	TGTGCCAGCAGCGCGAAGCTAGCGGGAGACGGGAATGAGCAGTTCTTC	CASSAKLAGDGNEQFF
TRBV11-3	TRBJ2-7	TRBD2	-	TGTGCCAGCAGCTTAGTTACTAGCGGGAACGAGCAGTACTTC	CASSLVTSGNEQYF
TRBV28	TRBJ2-1	-	-	TGTGCCAGCAGCAGAAATGAGCAGTTCTTC	CASSRNEQFF
TRBV27	TRBJ2-4	-	-	TGTGCCAGTACGGGACATAAAAACATTCAGTACTTC	CASTGHKNIQYF
TRBV7-3	TRBJ1-5	TRBD1	once	TGTGCCAGCAGCCCCTTTTCCGGGACAGATAGCAATCAGCCCCAGCATTTT	CASSPFSGTDSNQPQHF
TRBV28	TRBJ2-1	TRBD2	-	TGTGCCAGCAGTCCGCAATTGACTAGCGGGAGCGGGGATGAGCAGTTCTTC	CASSPQLTSGSGDEQFF
TRBV4-1	TRBJ2-7	TRBD2	-	TGCGCCAGCAGCCAAGTAGCGGGAGGGCCTCCCGAGCAGTACTTC	CASSQVAGGPPEQYF
TRBV19	TRBJ2-5	-	-	TGTGCCAGTACCTCGATTGGGGGGAGTGGCCAAGAGACCCAGTACTTC	CASTSIGGSGQETQYF
TRBV18	TRBJ2-7	-	-	TGTGCCAGCTCACCGGGGCAGGACTACGAGCAGTACTTC	CASSPGQDYEQYF
TRBV4-3	TRBJ1-4	TRBD1	few	TGCGCCAGCAGCCAAGACAGGGGGCGGGAAAAACTGTTTTTT	CASSQDRGREKLFF
TRBV7-9	TRBJ1-1	-	-	TGTTCCAGCAGCTTTAACCGGGACACTGAAGCTTTCTTT	CSSSFNRDTEAFF
TRBV27	TRBJ2-7	TRBD1	-	TGTGCCAGCCAGTCTTCGACAGGGGCGCTAGAAGGCGAGCAGTACTTC	CASQSSTGALEGEQYF
TRBV19	TRBJ2-3	TRBD2	once	TGTGCCAGTACCCCACCCCGGGCTAGCGGGAGGGGGGAGGAGTATTTT	CASTPPRASGRGEEYF
TRBV4-2	TRBJ2-6	-	-	TGTGCCAGCAGCCAAGATCCCGCCAGCTCTGGGGCCAACGTCCTGACTTTC	CASSQDPASSGANVLTF
TRBV2	TRBJ2-5	-	once	TGTGCCAGCATAGCGAACCAAGAGACCCAGTACTTC	CASIANQETQYF
TRBV9	TRBJ2-6	-	-	TGTGCCAGCAGCGTAGCCGGGCATGGGGCCAACGGCCTGACTTTC	CASSVAGHGANGLTF
TRBV9	TRBJ1-1	TRBD1	-	TGTGCCAGCAGCCCCTTCCCCGGGACAGGAGAAACCACTGAAGCTTTCTTT	CASSPFPGTGETTEAFF
TRBV7-9	TRBJ1-1	-	-	TGTGCCAGCAGCTTAAGAACTGACACTGAAGCTTTCTTT	CASSLRTDTEAFF
TRBV10-3	TRBJ2-1	-	-	TGTGCCATCAGTTACAAAGGCACACCAGGGGAATCCTACAATGAGCAGTTCTTC	CAISYKGTPGESYNEQFF
TRBV19	TRBJ2-6	-	-	TGTGCCAGTAGTTTGGATGGGACAACATCCTCTGGGGCCAACGTCCTGACTTTC	CASSLDGTTSSGANVLTF